Each of the 10 T cell receptor beta chains below was sequenced from the same sample in a study of identical twins. TCRdb recomputed calls from the 5' RACE reads with MiXCR, one row per CDR3 protein. Of 220,000 or so distinct CDR3 sequences listed, roughly 7% are singletons. These data were also reused for a study on yellow fever vaccine responses in identical twins.

Sequences were obtained from memory (CD45RO+) T cells sorted from blood. These receptors were taken from a woman younger than 30 in good health.

This clonotype was observed a handful of times. The chain joins TRBV18 to TRBJ1-2; D unclear. There are 15 residues in the CDR3. Germline V gene data show CDR1 as KGHSH and CDR2 as LQKENI. Trimming left V 6 bases short and J 0 bases short, with 14 bases between. The CDR3 loop is CASSPNSKANYGYTF. CDR3 coding DNA: TGTGCCAGCTCTCCCAACAGCAAAGCTAACTATGGCTACACCTTC.

This clonotype was seen ten or more times. The chain links TRBV6-1 to TRBJ2-7; D is undetermined. The CDR3 is made up of 12 amino acids. Trimming shortened V by 7 bases and J by 5 bases, and 12 bases separated the two germline ends. Germline V gene lookup returns CDR1 MNHNS and CDR2 SASEGT. The CDR3 DNA follows: TGTGCCAGCAAGGGCCAGGACGACGAGCAGTACTTC. It encodes CASKGQDDEQYF.

This clonotype was counted a few times. The J gene is TRBJ2-1, the V gene TRBV4-1; 7 bases fit TRBD2. In germline, CDR1 is MGHRA, CDR2 YSYEKL. V gave up 4 bases and J gave up 0 bases; unmatched junction bases: 6. There are 16 residues in the CDR3. The CDR3 coding sequence is TGCGCCAGCAGCCGGATTGGGGGGGGCTCCTACAATGAGCAGTTCTTC. Amino acids: CASSRIGGGSYNEQFF.

J is TRBJ2-7 and V is TRBV6-2 or TRBV6-3; D is perhaps TRBD2 (5 bases). This CDR3 is 15 amino acids long. Between the trimmed V and J ends, which lost 0 bases and 3 bases, there was a span of 12 bases. Germline V CDR1 and CDR2: MNHEY, SVGEGT. This CDR3 reads CASSYSPGNRYEQYF. CDR3 in DNA: TGTGCCAGCAGTTACTCTCCCGGGAACCGCTACGAGCAGTACTTC.

This chain uses TRBV5-5 with TRBJ2-6; 7 nucleotides line up with TRBD1. The V gene's germline CDR1 is SGHKS and CDR2 YYEKEE (reference sequence). This CDR3 has 18 amino acids. The J segment lost 5 bases and the V segment lost 3 bases, leaving 14 bases of the junction unmatched. The CDR3, as DNA: TGTGCCAGCAGCTCTTCGACAGGGCCCACCGTAAGGGCCAACGTCCTGACTTTC. This sequence encodes CASSSSTGPTVRANVLTF.

This clonotype was seen only a few times. The CDR3 bases are TGTGCCAGCAGTTTAGCACGGGGACAGGGTGTCCTGGGCACTGAAGCTTTCTTT. Translated, it gives CASSLARGQGVLGTEAFF. The V and J genes are TRBV12-3 or TRBV12-4 and TRBJ1-1, with 9 positions matching TRBD1. The V segment lost 0 bases and the J segment 4 bases; nucleotides outside the gene matches: 12. The CDR3 is 18 residues long.

The CDR3 DNA follows: TGCAGCGTTGAAGATAGGAAGCAGGTTGGAGCCAACGTCCTGACTTTC. Its translation is CSVEDRKQVGANVLTF. The chain links TRBV29-1 to TRBJ2-6, with D uncertain. Trimming shortened V by 0 bases and J by 7 bases, and 16 bases separated the two germline ends. In germline, CDR1 is SQVTM, CDR2 ANQGSEA. The CDR3 spans 16 residues.

The chain recombines TRBV28 with TRBJ1-1; 8 bases are a match to TRBD1. The CDR3 consists of 15 residues. V was clipped by 1 base and J by 4 bases; unmatched bases: 5. CDR1 is MDHEN, CDR2 SYDVKM, per germline. The CDR3 protein is CASSLLWTGSTEAFF. Here the CDR3 DNA reads TGTGCCAGCAGTTTATTGTGGACAGGGAGCACTGAAGCTTTCTTT.

The chain combines TRBV7-8 with TRBJ2-7; D call uncertain. CDR3 length: 13 residues. Trimming stripped 3 bases from V and 4 bases from J, with 10 bases between. The V gene's germline CDR1 is SGHVS and CDR2 FQNEAQ. The CDR3 nucleotides are TGTGCCAGCAGCTTGGGTTCGGTTTACGAGCAGTACGTC. It translates to CASSLGSVYEQYV.

The table lists this clonotype with a few counts. CDR3 residues: CASSQGLAGGTHPTDTQYF. DNA of the CDR3: TGTGCCAGCAGCCAAGGGCTAGCGGGAGGTACCCACCCCACAGATACGCAGTATTTT. The V gene is TRBV14, the J gene TRBJ2-3, with 11 positions matching TRBD2. Germline CDR1 and CDR2: SGHDN and FVKESK. The V gene end was trimmed by 1 base and the J gene end by 2 bases; junction bases not matched to a gene: 11. This CDR3 is 19 amino acids long.